This T cell receptor (beta chain) was sequenced in a study of blood T cell repertoires in COVID-19. Study as a whole: Spain, Italy and the United States supplied samples that represented acute and convalescent COVID-19. In each case, the material was cDNA or gDNA derived from T cells, B-cell-depleted T cells, or PBMCs.

In the authors' workflow: Reference gene primer amplification yielded estimated nucleated cell counts. The method was immunoSEQ multiplex PCR; TCRdb's version includes in-frame clones alone and lacks a portion of them. The D gene and trimming were derived from the DNA, and the V and J assignments and clone size from that table. The sample includes more than 200,000 clones, over 70% of them seen just once. The V end was cut by 3 bases, the J end by 3 bases, with 6 bases between. The CDR3 is made up of 13 amino acids. Germline V lookup: CDR1 SGHRS, CDR2 YFSETQ. The chain joins TRBV5-1 to TRBJ2-2; TRBD1 might be the D (6 bases). The sample was peripheral blood. The source is a woman aged 45-59 years with acute or convalescent COVID-19. This CDR3 reads CASSYRDTGELFF. CDR3 DNA sequence: TGCGCCAGCAGCTACAGGGACACCGGGGAGCTGTTTTTT.